A single sample is the source of the 19 T cell receptor beta chains below, sequenced in a study of blood T cell repertoires in COVID-19. TCRdb's copy holds only in-frame clones and misses some; the assay was immunoSEQ multiplex PCR. The top ten clones hold 3.7% of a sample with 150,000 to 200,000 clones, around nine tenths of them seen once. Sequenced material: peripheral blood. These receptors were obtained from a young man with active or convalescent COVID-19.

This sequence joins TRBV9 and TRBJ2-5, with TRBD2 identical over 12 bases. This CDR3 has 16 amino acids. The germline gives CDR1 SGDLS, CDR2 YYNGEE. Losses at the gene ends were 1 base for V and 4 bases for J; bases not matched to a gene: 5. In DNA, the CDR3 is TGTGCCAGCAGCGTATTCACGGGACTAGCGGGAGAGACCCAGTACTTC. Translated, it gives CASSVFTGLAGETQYF.

For the CDR3, the DNA is TGTGCCAGCACCTGGGACACCCGACACAGCTATGGCTACACCTTC. It yields the protein CASTWDTRHSYGYTF. The gene calls are TRBV5-5 and TRBJ1-2; D is perhaps TRBD1 (6 bases). The CDR3 runs 15 residues. Germline assignment: CDR1 SGHKS and CDR2 YYEKEE (reference sequence). Trimming left V 6 bases short and J 4 bases short, with 19 bases between.

The CDR3 DNA is TGTGCCAGCAGCTTGGGTCAAGGGGTCACAGATACGCAGTATTTT. Its protein product is CASSLGQGVTDTQYF. The rearrangement links TRBV5-8 to TRBJ2-3, with a weak D call TRBD1 (5 bases). Trimming removed 0 bases at V and 2 bases at J, with 10 bases between. The germline V gene has CDR1 SGHTS and CDR2 YDEGEE. This CDR3 is 15 amino acids long.

The rearrangement uses TRBV5-1 and TRBJ2-5; D might be TRBD2 (6 bases). The V gene's germline CDR1 is SGHRS and CDR2 YFSETQ. V lost 0 bases and J lost 2, with 8 bases in between. There are 14 residues in the CDR3. The CDR3 loop is CASSLVAEQETQYF. As DNA, the CDR3 is TGCGCCAGCAGCTTGGTAGCGGAGCAAGAGACCCAGTACTTC.

This chain connects TRBV19 to TRBJ1-2, with D uncertain. V shed 6 bases and J shed 4 bases, with 12 bases lying between them. The CDR3 totals 13 residues. The germline gives CDR1 LNHDA, CDR2 SQIVND (reference sequence). The CDR3 DNA sequence: TGTGCCAGTAGGGTCGACACTCTCTATGGCTACACCTTC. It yields the protein CASRVDTLYGYTF.

The rearrangement joins TRBV19 to TRBJ2-7; 10 nucleotides agree with TRBD1. This CDR3 region has 16 residues. Per germline, CDR1 LNHDA and CDR2 SQIVND (reference sequence). The ends lost 3 bases at V and 7 bases at J; junction bases unmatched: 12. The CDR3 nucleotides are TGTGCCAGTAGTATGATACGGACAGGGGGAATGTGGGAGCAGTACTTC. Encoded protein: CASSMIRTGGMWEQYF.

The rearrangement uses TRBV30 and TRBJ2-7; 7 bases match TRBD1. V was pared by 4 bases and J by 2 bases, with 2 bases of the junction left unmatched. This CDR3 has 12 residues. CDR1 is GTSNPN and CDR2 is SVGIG in the germline V gene (reference sequence). CDR3 amino acids: CAWNDRAYEQYF. The DNA of the CDR3 is TGTGCCTGGAACGACAGGGCCTACGAGCAGTACTTC.

This chain links TRBV6-4 with TRBJ2-2, with D tentatively TRBD2 (5 bases). Germline-derived CDR1 and CDR2 are MRHNA and SNTAGT. The V end was cut by 3 bases, the J end by 5 bases, with 10 bases between. The CDR3 is 14 residues long. The CDR3 loop is CASSEISGTGELFF. The DNA of the CDR3 is TGTGCCAGCAGTGAAATTTCGGGAACCGGGGAGCTGTTTTTT.

The chain employs TRBV5-1 and TRBJ2-5, with D perhaps matching TRBD2 (6 bases). Trimming took 1 base from V and 3 from J, leaving 13 bases between them. Germline assignment: CDR1 SGHRS and CDR2 YFSETQ. The CDR3 is made up of 15 amino acids. The CDR3 is CASSLTIGGKETQYF. In DNA, the CDR3 is TGCGCCAGCAGCTTGACTATCGGGGGTAAAGAGACCCAGTACTTC. Using reference TRBV5-1 and TRBJ2-5 for the parts outside the CDR3, the full variable domain is KAGVTQTPRYLIKTRGQQVTLSCSPISGHRSVSWYQQTPGQGLQFLFEYFSETQRNKGNFPGRFSGRQFSNSRSEMNVSTLELGDSALYLCASSLTIGGKETQYFGPGTRLLVL.

The rearrangement joins TRBV7-2 to TRBJ2-3; possibly TRBD2 for D (5 bases). Trimming stripped 5 bases from V and 0 bases from J, with 12 bases between. This CDR3 region has 15 residues. The germline CDR1 and CDR2 sequences are SGHTA and FQGNSA. DNA of the CDR3: TGTGCCAGCAGCCCAAGGACTCGTAGCACAGATACGCAGTATTTT. Protein product: CASSPRTRSTDTQYF. Full variable domain (missing parts from reference TRBV7-2 and TRBJ2-3): GAGVSQSPSNKVTEKGKDVELRCDPISGHTALYWYRQSLGQGLEFLIYFQGNSAPDKSGLPSDRFSAERTGGSVSTLTIQRTQQEDSAVYLCASSPRTRSTDTQYFGPGTRLTVL.

This chain links TRBV28 with TRBJ2-2, with D maybe TRBD1 (6 bases). Deletions cut 5 bases from V and 1 base from J, with 14 bases between. The CDR3 loop spans 16 amino acids. Germline V lookup: CDR1 MDHEN, CDR2 SYDVKM. Here the CDR3 reads CASSLSSTGNTGELFF. Here the CDR3 DNA reads TGTGCCAGCAGTCTATCCTCGACAGGGAACACCGGGGAGCTGTTTTTT.

The chain combines TRBV7-9 with TRBJ1-2, with a possible D match to TRBD1 (5 bases). Germline CDR1 SEHNR, CDR2 FQNEAQ (reference sequence). CDR3 length: 16 amino acids. V shed 4 bases and J shed 8 bases, with 23 bases lying between them. The CDR3 region is CASSYPLRQYPEGYTF. In nucleotides, the CDR3 is TGTGCCAGCAGCTACCCCCTTCGACAGTATCCTGAAGGCTACACCTTC.

This chain uses TRBV7-9 with TRBJ1-1; D may be TRBD1 (5 bases). CDR1 is SEHNR and CDR2 is FQNEAQ in the germline V gene (reference sequence). The CDR3 has 13 amino acids. V was shortened by 5 bases and J by 1 base, with 8 bases between the two germline ends. The chain's CDR3 is CASSPQANTEAFF. The DNA for the CDR3 is TGTGCCAGCAGCCCACAGGCGAACACTGAAGCTTTCTTT.

This clone has only a few counts. V is TRBV2 and J is TRBJ2-1; the match to TRBD2 covers 8 bases. The CDR3 consists of 18 residues. Germline V gene sequence: CDR1 SNHLY, CDR2 FYNNEI. Losses at the gene ends were 1 base for V and 7 bases for J; bases not matched to a gene: 15. The CDR3, as DNA: TGTGCCAGCAGTGAAGGCCTGCGGGGGGCCTCAAAATCTAATGAGCAGTTCTTC. Protein: CASSEGLRGASKSNEQFF.

This chain connects TRBV6-5 to TRBJ2-3, with unresolved D. This CDR3 spans 15 amino acids. CDR1 is MNHEY, CDR2 SVGAGI, per germline. V lost 0 bases and J 5 bases, leaving 12 bases between the germline ends. The CDR3, as DNA: TGTGCCAGCAGTTACTCCGGTCTGACGGGAGATACGCAGTATTTT. It specifies CASSYSGLTGDTQYF.

The chain carries TRBV7-8 and TRBJ2-5; tentative D call: TRBD1 (5 bases). The CDR3 contains 14 residues. Between the trimmed V and J ends, which lost 0 bases and 5 bases, there was a span of 10 bases. CDR1 SGHVS and CDR2 FQNEAQ come from the germline V gene. The CDR3 reads CASSLAPAGETQYF. The CDR3 DNA reads as TGTGCCAGCAGCTTAGCGCCAGCAGGGGAGACCCAGTACTTC.

The chain recombines TRBV18 with TRBJ1-5, with D possibly TRBD1 on 5 matching bases. CDR3 size: 13 residues. The germline V gene has CDR1 KGHSH and CDR2 LQKENI. V gave up 5 bases and J gave up 6 bases, with 11 bases separating them. The CDR3 spells CASSAGLFQPQHF. The DNA for the CDR3 is TGTGCCAGCTCAGCGGGGCTTTTTCAGCCCCAGCATTTT.

V usage is TRBV3-1 (or the pseudogene TRBV3-2) and J usage is TRBJ1-5; D is ambiguous. The CDR3 contains 14 residues. Trimming took 2 bases from V and 5 from J, leaving 10 bases between them. Germline V gives CDR1 LGHDT, CDR2 YNNKEL (reference sequence). CDR3 sequence (DNA): TGTGCCAGCAGCCAAACCCCCCAGGATCAGCCCCAGCATTTT. It yields the protein CASSQTPQDQPQHF.

The chain recombines TRBV30 with TRBJ2-7; possible D gene TRBD2, 5 bases. Germline V gene sequence: CDR1 GTSNPN, CDR2 SVGIG (reference sequence). Trimming stripped 5 bases from V and 1 base from J, with 9 bases between. There are 12 residues in the CDR3. The CDR3 DNA sequence: TGTGCCTGGGGACTCCTATCCTACGAGCAGTACTTC. Protein: CAWGLLSYEQYF.